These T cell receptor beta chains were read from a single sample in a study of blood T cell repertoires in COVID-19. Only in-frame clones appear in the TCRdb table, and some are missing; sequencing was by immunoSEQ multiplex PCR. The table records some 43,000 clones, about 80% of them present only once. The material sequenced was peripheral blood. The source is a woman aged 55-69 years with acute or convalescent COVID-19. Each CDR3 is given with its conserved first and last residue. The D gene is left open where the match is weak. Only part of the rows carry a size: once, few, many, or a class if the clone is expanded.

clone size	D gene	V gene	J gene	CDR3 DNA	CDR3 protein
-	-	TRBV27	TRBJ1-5	TGTGCCAGCAGTGTCGACCGGGGGGATCCATGTAGCAATCAGCCCCAGCATTTT	CASSVDRGDPCSNQPQHF
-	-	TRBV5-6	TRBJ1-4	TGTGCCAGCAGCTCCGGAAGGAGCGGTGAAAAACTGTTTTTT	CASSSGRSGEKLFF
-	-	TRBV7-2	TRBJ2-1	TGTGCCAGCAGCACTAGGACAGACAATGAGCAGTTCTTC	CASSTRTDNEQFF
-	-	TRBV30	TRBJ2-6	TGTGCCTGGAGTCACTCTGGGGCCAACGTCCTGACTTTC	CAWSHSGANVLTF
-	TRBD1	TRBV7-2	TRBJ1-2	TGTGCCAGCAGCAAGACAGGGGGCCCGGGCTACACCTTC	CASSKTGGPGYTF
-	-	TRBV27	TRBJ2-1	TGTGCCAGCAGTCCCGACAGTTACAATGAGCAGTTCTTC	CASSPDSYNEQFF
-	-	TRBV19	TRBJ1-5	TGTGCCAGTAGTATTAACAGAAATCAGCCCCAGCATTTT	CASSINRNQPQHF
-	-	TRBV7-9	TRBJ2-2	TGTGCCAGCAGTCCCTTAAGGGCGGGGACGAACACCGGGGAGCTGTTTTTT	CASSPLRAGTNTGELFF
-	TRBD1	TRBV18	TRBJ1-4	TGTGCCAGCTCAGTGACAGGGGGCTACGAAAAACTGTTTTTT	CASSVTGGYEKLFF
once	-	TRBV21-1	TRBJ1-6	TGTGCCAGCCGCTGCTCGGGACAGGGATATTCACCCCTCCACTTT	CASRCSGQGYSPLHF
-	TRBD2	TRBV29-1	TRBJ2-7	TGCAGCGTTGGCGGGGGTCGGTACGAGCAGTACTTC	CSVGGGRYEQYF